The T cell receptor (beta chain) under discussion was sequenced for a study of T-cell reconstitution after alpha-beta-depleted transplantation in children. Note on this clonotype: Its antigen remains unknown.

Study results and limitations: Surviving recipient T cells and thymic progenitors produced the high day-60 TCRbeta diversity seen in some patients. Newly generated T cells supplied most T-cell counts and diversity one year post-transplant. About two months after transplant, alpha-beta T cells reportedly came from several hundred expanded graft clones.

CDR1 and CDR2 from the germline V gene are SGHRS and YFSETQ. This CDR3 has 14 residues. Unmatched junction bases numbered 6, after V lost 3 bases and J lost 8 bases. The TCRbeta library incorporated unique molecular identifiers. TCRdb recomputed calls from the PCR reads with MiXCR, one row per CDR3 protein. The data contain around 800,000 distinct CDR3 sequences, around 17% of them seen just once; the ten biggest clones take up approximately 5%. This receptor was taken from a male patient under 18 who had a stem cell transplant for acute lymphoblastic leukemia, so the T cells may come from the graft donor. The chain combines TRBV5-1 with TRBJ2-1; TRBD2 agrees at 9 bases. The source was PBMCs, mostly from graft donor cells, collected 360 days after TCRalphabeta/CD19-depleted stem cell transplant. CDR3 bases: TGCGCCAGCAGCTGGAGCGGGAGGCCGCATGAGCAGTTCTTC. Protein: CASSWSGRPHEQFF.